Shown below are 6 T cell receptor beta chains from a single sample sequenced in a study of spatial heterogeneity in lung cancer. General study points: The number of expanded tumor alpha and beta chains correlated with mutation number.

MiXCR, run by TCRdb on the 5' RACE reads, gives a single entry per CDR3 protein. In the table there are about 14,000 distinct CDR3 sequences, 4.7% of which are singletons. Their target antigens are unknown. Indicated time point: sample taken at primary tumor resection. This specimen consisted of lung tumor tissue, obtained at surgery. The receptors stem from a female donor with early-stage non-small cell lung cancer.

There are many counts of this clonotype. This beta chain is an unintended read in a library built for alpha chains; its size means little. CDR3 loop: CASSYSGGGQGEQFF. CDR3 nucleotide sequence: TGTGCCAGCAGTTACTCTGGGGGGGGCCAGGGTGAGCAGTTCTTC. The chain couples TRBV6-5 to TRBJ2-1; a possible D gene is TRBD2 (7 bases). There are 15 residues in the CDR3. V was pared by 0 bases and J by 9 bases, with 15 bases between. CDR1 is MNHEY and CDR2 is SVGAGI in the germline V gene.

This clonotype is deemed large. This beta chain lies outside the target of a library built for alpha chains; its clone size means little. The rearrangement links TRBV2 to TRBJ2-3; D is undetermined. The length of the CDR3 is 14 residues. V gave up 2 bases and J gave up 6 bases, with 12 bases separating them. CDR1 SNHLY and CDR2 FYNNEI come from the germline V gene. The chain's CDR3 is CASSEILVPDTQYF. Written as DNA, the CDR3 is TGTGCCAGCAGTGAAATTCTAGTCCCGGATACGCAGTATTTT.

The table lists this clonotype with many counts. This beta chain came through as a stray read in a library set up for alpha chains, and its size says little. The rearrangement links TRBV5-1 to TRBJ2-7, with D possibly TRBD2 on 6 matching bases. Trimming left V 0 bases short and J 3 bases short, with 16 bases between. The V gene's germline CDR1 is SGHRS and CDR2 YFSETQ. The CDR3 is 16 residues long. The CDR3 DNA reads TGCGCCAGCAGCTTGGGTTCAGGACCCGGGGGCTACGAGCAGTACTTC. This encodes CASSLGSGPGGYEQYF.

As for this clonotype: It may be a read error: a sequence one base away is much more abundant. Since the library was made to target alpha chains, this beta chain is a stray read and its abundance is not meaningful. The J gene is TRBJ2-1, the V gene TRBV5-1; D might be TRBD2 (5 bases). The closer fit of TRBJ2-7 to the DNA end suggests the J call may be wrong. The CDR3 length is 15 residues. Germline V gene data show CDR1 as SGHRS and CDR2 as YFSETQ. As DNA, the CDR3 is TGCGCCAGCAGCTTTGGGGAGAGCTCCTACAATGAGCAGTACTTC. It encodes CASSFGESSYNEQYF.

This clonotype has ten or more counts. This beta chain is a stray read from a library made for alpha chains; its abundance is not meaningful. The chain has TRBV7-2 and TRBJ2-2; TRBD2 is a possible D gene (5 bases). CDR1 and CDR2 from the germline V gene are SGHTA and FQGNSA. V was cut by 0 bases and J by 0 bases, with 8 bases left in between. The CDR3 covers 16 residues. CDR3 sequence (DNA): TGTGCCAGCAGCTTAGCAGCGGACGCGAACACCGGGGAGCTGTTTTTT. It encodes CASSLAADANTGELFF.

This clonotype is categorized as medium-sized. Because this beta chain is a stray read in a library intended to capture alpha chains, its abundance should not be given much weight. The chain recombines TRBV20-1 with TRBJ2-7, with D possibly being TRBD1 (6 bases). Germline loops: CDR1 DFQATT, CDR2 SNEGSKA (reference sequence). Between the trimmed V and J ends, which lost 5 bases and 1 base, there was a span of 21 bases. The CDR3 has 16 residues. DNA for the CDR3: TGCAGTGCTCGAGGAGACACCGGGACATGGTCCTACGAGCAGTACTTC. Its protein is CSARGDTGTWSYEQYF.